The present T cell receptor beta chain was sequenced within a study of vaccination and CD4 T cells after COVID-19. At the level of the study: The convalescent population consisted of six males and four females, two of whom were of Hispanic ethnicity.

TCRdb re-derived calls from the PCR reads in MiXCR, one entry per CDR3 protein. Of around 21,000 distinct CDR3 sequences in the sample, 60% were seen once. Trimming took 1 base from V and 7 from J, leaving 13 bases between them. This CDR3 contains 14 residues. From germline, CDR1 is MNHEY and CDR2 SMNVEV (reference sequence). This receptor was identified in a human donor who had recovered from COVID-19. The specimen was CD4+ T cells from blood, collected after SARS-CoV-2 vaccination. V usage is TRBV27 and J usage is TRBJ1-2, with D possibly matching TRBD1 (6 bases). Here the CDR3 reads CASSLLQGLGGYTF. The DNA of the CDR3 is TGTGCCAGCAGTTTATTACAGGGCCTAGGTGGCTACACCTTC.